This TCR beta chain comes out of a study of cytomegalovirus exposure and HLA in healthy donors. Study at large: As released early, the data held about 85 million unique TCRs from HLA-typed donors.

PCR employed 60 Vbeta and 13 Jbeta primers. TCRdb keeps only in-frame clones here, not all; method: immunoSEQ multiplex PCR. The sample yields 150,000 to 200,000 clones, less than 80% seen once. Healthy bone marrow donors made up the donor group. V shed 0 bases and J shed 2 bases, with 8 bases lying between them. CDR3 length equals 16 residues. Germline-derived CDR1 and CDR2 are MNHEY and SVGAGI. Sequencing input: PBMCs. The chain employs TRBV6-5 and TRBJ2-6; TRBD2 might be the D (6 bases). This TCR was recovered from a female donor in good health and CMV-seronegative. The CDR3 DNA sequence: TGTGCCAGCAGTTACTCGTGGGGGGCTGGGGCCAACGTCCTGACTTTC. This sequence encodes CASSYSWGAGANVLTF.